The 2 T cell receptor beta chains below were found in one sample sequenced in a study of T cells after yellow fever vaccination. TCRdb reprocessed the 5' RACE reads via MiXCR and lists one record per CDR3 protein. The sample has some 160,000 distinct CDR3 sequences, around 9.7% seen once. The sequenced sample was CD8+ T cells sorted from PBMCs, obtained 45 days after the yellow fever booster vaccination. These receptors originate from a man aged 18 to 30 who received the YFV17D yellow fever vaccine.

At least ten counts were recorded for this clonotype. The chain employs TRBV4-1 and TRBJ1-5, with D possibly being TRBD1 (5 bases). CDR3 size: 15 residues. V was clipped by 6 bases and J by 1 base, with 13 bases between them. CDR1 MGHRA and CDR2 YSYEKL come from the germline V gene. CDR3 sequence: CASRDRDVSNQPQHF. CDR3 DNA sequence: TGCGCCAGCAGGGACCGGGACGTAAGCAATCAGCCCCAGCATTTT.

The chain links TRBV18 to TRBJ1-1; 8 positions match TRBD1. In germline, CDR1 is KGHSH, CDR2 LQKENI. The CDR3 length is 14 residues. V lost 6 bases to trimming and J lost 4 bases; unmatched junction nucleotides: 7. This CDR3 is CASSRQGTRTEAFF. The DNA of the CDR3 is TGTGCCAGCTCGCGACAGGGGACGCGCACTGAAGCTTTCTTT.